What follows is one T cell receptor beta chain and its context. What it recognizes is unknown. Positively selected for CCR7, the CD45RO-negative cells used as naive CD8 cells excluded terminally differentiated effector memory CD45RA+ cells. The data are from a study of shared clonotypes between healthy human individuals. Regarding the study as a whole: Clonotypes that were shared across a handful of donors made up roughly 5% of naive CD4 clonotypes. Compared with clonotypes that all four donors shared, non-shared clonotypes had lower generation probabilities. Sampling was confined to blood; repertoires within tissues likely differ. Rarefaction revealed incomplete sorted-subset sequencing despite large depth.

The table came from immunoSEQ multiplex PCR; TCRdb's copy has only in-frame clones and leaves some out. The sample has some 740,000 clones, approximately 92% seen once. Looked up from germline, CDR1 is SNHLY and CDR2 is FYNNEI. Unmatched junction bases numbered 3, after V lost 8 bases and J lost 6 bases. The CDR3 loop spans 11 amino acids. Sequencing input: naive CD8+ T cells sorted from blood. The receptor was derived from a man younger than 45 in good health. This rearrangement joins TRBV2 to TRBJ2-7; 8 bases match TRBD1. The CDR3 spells CASQGAFEQYF. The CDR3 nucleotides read TGTGCCAGCCAGGGGGCGTTCGAGCAGTACTTC.